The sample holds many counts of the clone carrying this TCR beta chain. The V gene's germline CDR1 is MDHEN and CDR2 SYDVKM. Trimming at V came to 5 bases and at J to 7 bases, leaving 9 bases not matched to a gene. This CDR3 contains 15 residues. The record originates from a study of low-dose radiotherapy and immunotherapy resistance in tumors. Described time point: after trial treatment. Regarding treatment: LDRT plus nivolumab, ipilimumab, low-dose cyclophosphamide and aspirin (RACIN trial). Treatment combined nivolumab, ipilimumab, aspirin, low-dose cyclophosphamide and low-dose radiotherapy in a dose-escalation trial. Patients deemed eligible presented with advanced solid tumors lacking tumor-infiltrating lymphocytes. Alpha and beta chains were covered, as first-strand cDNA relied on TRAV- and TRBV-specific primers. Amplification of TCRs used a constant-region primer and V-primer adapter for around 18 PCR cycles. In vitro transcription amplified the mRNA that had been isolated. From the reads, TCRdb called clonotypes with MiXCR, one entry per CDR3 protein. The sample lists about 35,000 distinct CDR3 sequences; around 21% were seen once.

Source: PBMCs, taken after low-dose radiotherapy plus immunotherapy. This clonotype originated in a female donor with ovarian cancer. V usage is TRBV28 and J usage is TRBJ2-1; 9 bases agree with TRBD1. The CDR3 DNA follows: TGTGCCAGCAGTCCTCCCGGGACAGGGAAAAATGAGCAGTTCTTC. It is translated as CASSPPGTGKNEQFF.